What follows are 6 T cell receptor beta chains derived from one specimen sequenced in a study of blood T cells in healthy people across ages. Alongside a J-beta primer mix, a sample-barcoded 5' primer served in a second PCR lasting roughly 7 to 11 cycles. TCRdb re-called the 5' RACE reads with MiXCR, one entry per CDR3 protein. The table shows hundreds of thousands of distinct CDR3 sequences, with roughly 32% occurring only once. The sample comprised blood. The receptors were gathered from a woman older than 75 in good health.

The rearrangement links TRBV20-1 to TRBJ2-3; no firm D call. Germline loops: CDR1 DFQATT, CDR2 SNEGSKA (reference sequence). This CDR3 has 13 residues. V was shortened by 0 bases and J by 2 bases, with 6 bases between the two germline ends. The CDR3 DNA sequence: TGCAGTGCTAGAGAGGGATACACAGATACGCAGTATTTT. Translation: CSAREGYTDTQYF.

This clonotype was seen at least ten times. The CDR3 loop is CASSLDGSSYEQYF. CDR3 DNA: TGTGCCAGCAGCTTGGACGGGAGCTCCTACGAGCAGTACTTC. This chain uses TRBV5-4 with TRBJ2-7; maybe TRBD2 (6 bases). The germline gives CDR1 SGHNT, CDR2 YYREEE (reference sequence). This CDR3 region has 14 residues. V was clipped by 0 bases and J by 0 bases, with 7 bases between them.

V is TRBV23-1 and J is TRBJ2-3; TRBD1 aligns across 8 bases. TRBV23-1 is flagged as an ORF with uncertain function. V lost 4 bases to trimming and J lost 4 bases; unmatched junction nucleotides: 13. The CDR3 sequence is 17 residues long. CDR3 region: CASSPIGPTGVADTQYF. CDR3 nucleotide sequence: TGCGCCAGCAGTCCCATCGGCCCGACAGGGGTCGCAGATACGCAGTATTTT.

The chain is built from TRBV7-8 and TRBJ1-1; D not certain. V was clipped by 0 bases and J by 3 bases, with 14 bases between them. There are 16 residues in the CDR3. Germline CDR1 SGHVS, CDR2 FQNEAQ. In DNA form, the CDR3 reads TGTGCCAGCAGCTTAGCGGTTCGGGAGGTGGACACTGAAGCTTTCTTT. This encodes CASSLAVREVDTEAFF.

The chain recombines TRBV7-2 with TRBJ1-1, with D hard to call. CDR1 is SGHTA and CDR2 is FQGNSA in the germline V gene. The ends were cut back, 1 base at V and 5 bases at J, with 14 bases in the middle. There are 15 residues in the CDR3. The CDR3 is CASSLDSMGGTEAFF. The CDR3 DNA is TGTGCCAGCAGCTTAGATAGTATGGGAGGGACTGAAGCTTTCTTT.

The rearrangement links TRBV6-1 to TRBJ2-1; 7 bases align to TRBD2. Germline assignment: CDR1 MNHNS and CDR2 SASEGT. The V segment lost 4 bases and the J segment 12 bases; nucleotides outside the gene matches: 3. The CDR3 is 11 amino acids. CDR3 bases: TGTGCCAGCAGTGGCCGACTAGCGCAGTTCTTC. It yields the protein CASSGRLAQFF.